The rows below give T cell receptor beta chains drawn from one sample of a study of T cells in Graves' hyperthyroidism and ophthalmopathy. TCRdb recomputed calls from the multiplex PCR reads with MiXCR, one row per CDR3 protein. In the table there are 300,000 to 350,000 distinct CDR3 sequences, about a sixth of which are singletons. The sequencing sample was made of blood. These receptors were collected from a middle-aged woman with Graves' ophthalmopathy. Each CDR3 is given with its conserved first and last residue. D genes are given only for firm matches. Clone size is given for some rows only: seen once, a few or many times, or a class if the clone is expanded.

clone_size	d_call	j_call	v_call	cdr3_nt	cdr3_aa
many	-	TRBJ1-5	TRBV25-1	TGTGCCAGCAGTGAAATTCCGTGTTTGGGGGACCAGCCCCAGCATTTT	CASSEIPCLGDQPQHF
-	TRBD1	TRBJ2-7	TRBV28	TGTGCCAGCAGACCGCCGGGACAGGGACTTTCCTACGAGCAGTACTTC	CASRPPGQGLSYEQYF
-	-	TRBJ2-2	TRBV11-2	TGTGCCAGCAGCTTGCACGGAGCTATTACCGGGGAGCTGTTTTTT	CASSLHGAITGELFF
-	TRBD1	TRBJ1-2	TRBV20-1	TGCAGTGTCACCAGGGGGCGCGAGGATGGCTACACCTTC	CSVTRGREDGYTF
-	TRBD1	TRBJ2-5	TRBV11-3	TGTGCCAGCAGCTTAGAGCTGTCAGGGGGTCGGGAGACCCAGTACTTC	CASSLELSGGRETQYF
-	-	TRBJ2-1	TRBV6-2/TRBV6-3	TGTGCCAGCAGCCAACCGGGACTCTACAATGAGCAGTTCTTC	CASSQPGLYNEQFF
many	-	TRBJ1-5	TRBV2	TGTGCCAGCAAGGGATATAGCAATCAGCCCCAGCATTTT	CASKGYSNQPQHF
-	-	TRBJ2-7	TRBV28	TGTGCCAGCAGTTCCTGGTCCAGCTCCTACGAGCAGTACTTC	CASSSWSSSYEQYF
once	TRBD1	TRBJ1-5	TRBV6-1	TGTGCCAGCAGACCACGAGAGACAGGGGGCAATCAGCCCCAGCATTTT	CASRPRETGGNQPQHF
many	-	TRBJ2-7	TRBV5-1	TGCGCCAGCAGCTTCGACAGACCCCACGAGCAGTACTTC	CASSFDRPHEQYF
many	-	TRBJ1-3	TRBV30	TGTGCCTGGAGTCGTCGGGCGGCCTCTGGAAACACCATATATTTT	CAWSRRAASGNTIYF
many	TRBD1	TRBJ1-1	TRBV20-1	TGCAGTGCCTCGCGGACAGGACGGTTGACTGAAGCTTTCTTT	CSASRTGRLTEAFF
many	-	TRBJ1-5	TRBV28	TGTGCCAGCAGTTCTGACTCTTATAGCAATCAGCCCCAGCATTTT	CASSSDSYSNQPQHF
many	TRBD2	TRBJ2-7	TRBV20-1	TGCAGTGCTACAGGCCCAGCGGGAGGGTCTGGGCAGTACTTC	CSATGPAGGSGQYF